One and the same sample provided the 14 T cell receptor beta chains below, sequenced in a study of cytomegalovirus exposure and HLA in healthy donors. The PCR made use of 60 Vbeta and 13 Jbeta primers. TCRdb keeps only in-frame clones here, not all; method: immunoSEQ multiplex PCR. Among under 75,000 clones listed, about 67% were seen once. The sequencing sample was made of PBMCs. These receptor sequences come from a human donor in good health.

This clone was counted a few times. The rearrangement uses TRBV7-2 and TRBJ1-2, with 10 bases aligning to TRBD1. The CDR3 covers 13 residues. Germline CDR1 SGHTA, CDR2 FQGNSA. Losses at the gene ends were 9 bases for V and 8 bases for J; bases not matched to a gene: 9. CDR3 protein: CASSSGQGIGYTF. The CDR3 DNA sequence: TGTGCCAGTTCCTCGGGACAGGGGATCGGCTACACCTTC.

The chain couples TRBV7-6 to TRBJ2-5, with 11 bases identical to TRBD2. The CDR3 extends over 14 amino acids. The junction had 3 bases not matched to a gene; V was cut back by 5 bases and J by 4 bases. CDR1 and CDR2 (germline): SGHVS, FNYEAQ. The CDR3 loop is CASSRSGRGETQYF. The CDR3 nucleotides read TGTGCCAGCAGCCGTAGCGGGAGGGGAGAGACCCAGTACTTC.

About this clone: The identical CDR3 is also encoded by other nucleotide sequences in the sample. The chain recombines TRBV7-9 with TRBJ2-7; D uncertain. V lost 1 base and J 0 bases, leaving 7 bases between the germline ends. Germline-derived CDR1 and CDR2 are SEHNR and FQNEAQ (reference sequence). The CDR3 loop spans 14 amino acids. CDR3 region: CASSLGLFSYEQYF. As DNA, the CDR3 is TGTGCCAGCAGCTTAGGGCTCTTCTCCTACGAGCAGTACTTC. The complete variable domain, with remaining parts taken from reference TRBV7-9 and TRBJ2-7, reads DTGVSQNPRHKITKRGQNVTFRCDPISEHNRLYWYRQTLGQGPEFLTYFQNEAQLEKSRLLSDRFSAERPKGSFSTLEIQRTEQGDSAMYLCASSLGLFSYEQYFGPGTRLTVT.

This clone appeared a single time. The chain carries TRBV11-3 and TRBJ2-7; the D gene is possibly TRBD2 (6 bases). Germline CDR1 is SGHNT and CDR2 is YENEEA. CDR3 length equals 20 residues. Deletions cut 5 bases from V and 6 bases from J, with 35 bases between. The CDR3 bases are TGTGCCAGCAGCCCCAGAGTGGAGGGACCTACCGGGAGCTATGATTTCGAGCAGTACTTC. This gives the protein CASSPRVEGPTGSYDFEQYF.

The gene calls are TRBV6-4 and TRBJ1-4; TRBD1 agrees at 7 bases. The CDR3 is 15 residues long. The ends lost 8 bases at V and 7 bases at J; junction bases unmatched: 13. CDR1 is MRHNA, CDR2 SNTAGT, per germline. CDR3 sequence reads: CASSKGKGAGEKLFF. The CDR3 DNA is TGTGCCAGCTCTAAAGGAAAGGGGGCAGGTGAAAAACTGTTTTTT.

The chain couples TRBV4-1 to TRBJ2-3, with TRBD2 identical over 7 bases. V was pared by 3 bases and J by 1 base, with 7 bases of the junction left unmatched. This CDR3 spans 16 amino acids. CDR1 MGHRA and CDR2 YSYEKL come from the germline V gene. CDR3 residues: CASSQPDAGGTDTQYF. CDR3 in DNA: TGCGCCAGCAGCCAGCCGGACGCGGGAGGCACAGATACGCAGTATTTT.

V gene TRBV4-1 combines with J gene TRBJ2-7, with D tentatively TRBD2 (6 bases). Trimming took off 1 base at V and 2 bases at J, with 12 bases between the two ends. The CDR3 sequence is 15 residues long. From germline, CDR1 is MGHRA and CDR2 YSYEKL. DNA of the CDR3: TGCGCCAGCAGCCAAGTACTTGGGGGGACCTACGAGCAGTACTTC. Translating gives CASSQVLGGTYEQYF.

In this sample, this clone turned up once. The V and J genes are TRBV9 and TRBJ2-5; D perhaps matches TRBD1 (6 bases). Trimming stripped 6 bases from V and 3 bases from J, with 15 bases between. This CDR3 is 14 amino acids long. Germline-derived CDR1 and CDR2 are SGDLS and YYNGEE. The DNA of the CDR3 is TGTGCCAGCACGTCCGGGACACGAGAAGAGACCCAGTACTTC. Its protein is CASTSGTREETQYF. The full variable domain, its missing parts supplied by reference TRBV9 and TRBJ2-5, is DSGVTQTPKHLITATGQRVTLRCSPRSGDLSVYWYQQSLDQGLQFLIQYYNGEERAKGNILERFSAQQFPDLHSELNLSSLELGDSALYFCASTSGTREETQYFGPGTRLLVL.

The chain combines TRBV19 with TRBJ1-5; D gene ambiguous. From germline, CDR1 is LNHDA and CDR2 SQIVND (reference sequence). Deletions cut 5 bases from V and 4 bases from J, with 9 bases between. There are 13 residues in the CDR3. CDR3 protein: CASSWAPNQPQHF. DNA for the CDR3: TGTGCCAGTAGTTGGGCACCAAATCAGCCCCAGCATTTT.

This clone was seen once. The chain has TRBV6-1 and TRBJ1-2; maybe TRBD1 (6 bases). The germline CDR1 and CDR2 sequences are MNHNS and SASEGT. V was clipped by 5 bases and J by 4 bases, with 14 bases between them. The CDR3 spans 14 residues. The CDR3 DNA follows: TGTGCCAGCAGTCACCCACAGGGATCCTATGGCTACACCTTC. Translated, it gives CASSHPQGSYGYTF.

This clone was detected only once. The chain links TRBV30 to TRBJ2-1; 12 bases line up with TRBD2. Germline CDR1 and CDR2: GTSNPN and SVGIG (reference sequence). Trimming removed 0 bases from V and 4 bases from J; junction bases left unmatched: 1. The CDR3 length is 15 residues. The CDR3 bases are TGTGCCTGGAGTGTCGGGACTAGCGGGTACAATGAGCAGTTCTTC. Amino acids: CAWSVGTSGYNEQFF. Variable domain in full (rest from reference TRBV30 and TRBJ2-1): SQTIHQWPATLVQPVGSPLSLECTVEGTSNPNLYWYRQAAGRGLQLLFYSVGIGQISSEVPQNLSASRPQDRQFILSSKKLLLSDSGFYLCAWSVGTSGYNEQFFGPGTRLTVL.

This clone occurred a few times. The gene calls are TRBV9 and TRBJ2-5; TRBD1 matches at 11 bases. The CDR3 totals 15 residues. The germline CDR1 and CDR2 sequences are SGDLS and YYNGEE. The trim removed 4 bases at V and 4 bases at J, leaving 6 bases unmatched. The CDR3 DNA sequence: TGTGCCAGCAGCAACCGGGACAGGGGGTCAGAGACCCAGTACTTC. Protein product: CASSNRDRGSETQYF.

V gene TRBV12-5 combines with J gene TRBJ1-2; 7 bases agree with TRBD1. Germline values: CDR1 LGHNT, CDR2 FRNRAP. Germline trimming cut 0 bases from V and 8 bases from J; bases unmatched to any gene: 18. The CDR3 covers 18 residues. The CDR3 sequence is CASGLVQGWVPGPLGYTF. The DNA of the CDR3 is TGTGCTAGTGGTTTGGTACAGGGGTGGGTGCCGGGTCCTTTAGGCTACACCTTC.

This chain joins TRBV30 and TRBJ2-7, with a tentative D call TRBD2 (6 bases). V lost 1 base and J lost 4, with 8 bases in between. The CDR3 is 12 residues long. Germline-derived CDR1 and CDR2 are GTSNPN and SVGIG (reference sequence). The CDR3 coding sequence is TGTGCCTGGAGTGGGGGGGAGTACGAGCAGTACTTC. Amino acid sequence: CAWSGGEYEQYF.